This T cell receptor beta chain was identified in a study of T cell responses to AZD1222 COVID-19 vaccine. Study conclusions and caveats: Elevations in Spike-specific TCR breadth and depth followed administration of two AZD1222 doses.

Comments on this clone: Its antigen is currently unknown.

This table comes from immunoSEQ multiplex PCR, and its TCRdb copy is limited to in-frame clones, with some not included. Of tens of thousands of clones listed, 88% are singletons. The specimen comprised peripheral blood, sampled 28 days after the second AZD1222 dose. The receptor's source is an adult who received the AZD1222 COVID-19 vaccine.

The CDR3 is CASSYTSSGSTQYF. The CDR3, as DNA: TGTGCCAGCAGTTACACTTCGAGCGGGAGTACGCAGTATTTT. The V gene is TRBV27, the J gene TRBJ2-3; 8 positions agree with TRBD2. Germline trimming cut 4 bases from V and 8 bases from J; bases unmatched to any gene: 8. Germline-derived CDR1 and CDR2 are MNHEY and SMNVEV (reference sequence). The CDR3 is 14 residues long.